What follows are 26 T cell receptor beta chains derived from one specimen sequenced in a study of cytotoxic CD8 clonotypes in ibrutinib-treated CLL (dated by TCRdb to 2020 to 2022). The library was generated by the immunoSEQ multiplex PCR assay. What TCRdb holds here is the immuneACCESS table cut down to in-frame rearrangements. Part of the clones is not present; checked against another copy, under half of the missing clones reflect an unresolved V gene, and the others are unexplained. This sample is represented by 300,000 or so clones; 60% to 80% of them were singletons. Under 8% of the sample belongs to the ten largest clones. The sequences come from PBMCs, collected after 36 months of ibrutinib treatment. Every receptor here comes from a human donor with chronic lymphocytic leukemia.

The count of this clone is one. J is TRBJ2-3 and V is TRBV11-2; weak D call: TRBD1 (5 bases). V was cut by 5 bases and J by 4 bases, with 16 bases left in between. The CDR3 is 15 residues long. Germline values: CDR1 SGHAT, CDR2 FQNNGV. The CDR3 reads CASSGASFFADTQYF. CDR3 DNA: TGTGCCAGCAGCGGGGCATCCTTCTTCGCAGATACGCAGTATTTT.

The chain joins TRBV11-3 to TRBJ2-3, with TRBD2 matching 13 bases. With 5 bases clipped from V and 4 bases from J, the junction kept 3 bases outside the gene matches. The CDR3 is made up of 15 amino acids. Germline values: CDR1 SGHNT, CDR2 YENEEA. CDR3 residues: CASSRGTSGADTQYF. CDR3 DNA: TGTGCCAGCAGCCGTGGGACTAGCGGGGCAGATACGCAGTATTTT.

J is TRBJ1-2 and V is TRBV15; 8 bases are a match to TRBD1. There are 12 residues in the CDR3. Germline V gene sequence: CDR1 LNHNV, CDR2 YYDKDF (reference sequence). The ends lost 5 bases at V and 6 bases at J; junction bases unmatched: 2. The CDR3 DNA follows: TGTGCCACCAGCTGGACAGGGAATGGCTACACCTTC. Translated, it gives CATSWTGNGYTF. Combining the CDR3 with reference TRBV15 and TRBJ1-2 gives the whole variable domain DAMVIQNPRYQVTQFGKPVTLSCSQTLNHNVMYWYQQKSSQAPKLLFHYYDKDFNNEADTPDNFQSRRPNTSFCFLDIRSPGLGDTAMYLCATSWTGNGYTFGSGTRLTVV.

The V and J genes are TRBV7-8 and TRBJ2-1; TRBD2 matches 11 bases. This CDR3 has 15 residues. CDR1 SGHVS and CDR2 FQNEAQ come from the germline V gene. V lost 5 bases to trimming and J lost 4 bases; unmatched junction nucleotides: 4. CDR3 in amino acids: CASSPTSGGYNEQFF. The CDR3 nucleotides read TGTGCCAGCAGCCCTACTAGCGGGGGTTACAATGAGCAGTTCTTC.

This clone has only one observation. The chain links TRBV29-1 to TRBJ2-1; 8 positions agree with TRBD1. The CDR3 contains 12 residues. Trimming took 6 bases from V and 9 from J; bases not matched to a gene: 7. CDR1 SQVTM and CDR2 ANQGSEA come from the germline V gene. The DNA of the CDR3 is TGCAGCGTCACTCCTGGACAGGGTGAGCAGTTCTTC. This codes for CSVTPGQGEQFF.

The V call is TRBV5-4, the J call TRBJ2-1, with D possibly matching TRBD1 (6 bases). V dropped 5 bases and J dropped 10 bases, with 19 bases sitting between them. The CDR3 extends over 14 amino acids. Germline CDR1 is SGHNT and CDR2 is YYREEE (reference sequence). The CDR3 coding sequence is TGTGCCAGCAGGGAGAGATCACAGGGCAGGGAGCAGTTCTTC. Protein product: CASRERSQGREQFF. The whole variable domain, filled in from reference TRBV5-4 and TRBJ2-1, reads ETGVTQSPTHLIKTRGQQVTLRCSSQSGHNTVSWYQQALGQGPQFIFQYYREEENGRGNFPPRFSGLQFPNYSSELNVNALELDDSALYLCASRERSQGREQFFGPGTRLTVL.

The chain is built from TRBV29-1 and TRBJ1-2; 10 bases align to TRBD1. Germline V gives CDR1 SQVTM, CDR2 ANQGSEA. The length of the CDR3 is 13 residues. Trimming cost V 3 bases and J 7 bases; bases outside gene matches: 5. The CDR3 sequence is CSVETGGHSGYTF. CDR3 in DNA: TGCAGCGTTGAGACAGGGGGCCACAGTGGCTACACCTTC.

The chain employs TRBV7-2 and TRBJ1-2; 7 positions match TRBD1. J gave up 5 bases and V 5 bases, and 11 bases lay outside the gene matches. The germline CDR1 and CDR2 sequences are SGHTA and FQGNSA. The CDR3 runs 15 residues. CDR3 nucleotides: TGTGCCAGCAGCGAAGAGGGGGCAAGGGGATATGGCTACACCTTC. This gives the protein CASSEEGARGYGYTF.

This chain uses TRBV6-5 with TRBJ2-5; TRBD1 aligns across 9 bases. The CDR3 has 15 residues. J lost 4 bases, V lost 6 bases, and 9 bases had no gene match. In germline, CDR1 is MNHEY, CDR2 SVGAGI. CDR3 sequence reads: CASRPTTGGIETQYF. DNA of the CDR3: TGTGCCAGCAGACCAACGACAGGGGGGATAGAGACCCAGTACTTC.

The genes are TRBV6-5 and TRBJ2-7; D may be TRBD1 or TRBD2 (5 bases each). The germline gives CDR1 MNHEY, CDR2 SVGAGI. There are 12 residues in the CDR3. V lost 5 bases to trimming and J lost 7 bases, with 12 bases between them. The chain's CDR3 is CASSPGPGEQYF. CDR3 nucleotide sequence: TGTGCCAGCAGTCCGGGGCCGGGAGAGCAGTACTTC.

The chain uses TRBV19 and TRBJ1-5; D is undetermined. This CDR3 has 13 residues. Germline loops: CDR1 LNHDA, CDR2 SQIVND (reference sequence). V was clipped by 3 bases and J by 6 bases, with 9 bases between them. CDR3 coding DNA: TGTGCCAGTAGTATGTCCCTGGGTCAGCCCCAGCATTTT. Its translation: CASSMSLGQPQHF.

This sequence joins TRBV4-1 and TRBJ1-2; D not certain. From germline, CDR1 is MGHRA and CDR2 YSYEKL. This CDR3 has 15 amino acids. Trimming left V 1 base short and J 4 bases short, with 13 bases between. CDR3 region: CASSQVSGFGYGYTF. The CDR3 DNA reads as TGCGCCAGCAGCCAAGTATCCGGGTTTGGCTATGGCTACACCTTC.

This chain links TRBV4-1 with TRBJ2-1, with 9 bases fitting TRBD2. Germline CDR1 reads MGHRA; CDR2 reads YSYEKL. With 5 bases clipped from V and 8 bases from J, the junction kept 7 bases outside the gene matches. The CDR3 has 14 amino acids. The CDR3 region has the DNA TGCGCCAGCAGCTGGCGGGGGGGCCCCTATGAGCAGTTCTTC. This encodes CASSWRGGPYEQFF.

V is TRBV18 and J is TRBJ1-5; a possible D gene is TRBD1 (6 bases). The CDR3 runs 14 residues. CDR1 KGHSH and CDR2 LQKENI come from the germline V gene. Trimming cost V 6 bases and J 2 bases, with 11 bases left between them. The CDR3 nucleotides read TGTGCCAGCTCCCCGGACAGCGGCAATCAGCCCCAGCATTTT. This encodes CASSPDSGNQPQHF.

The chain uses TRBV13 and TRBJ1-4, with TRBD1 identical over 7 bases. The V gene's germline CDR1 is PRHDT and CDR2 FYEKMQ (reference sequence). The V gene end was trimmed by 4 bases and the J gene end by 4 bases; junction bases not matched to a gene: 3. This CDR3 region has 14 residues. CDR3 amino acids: CASSYNRGNEKLFF. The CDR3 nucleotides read TGTGCCAGCAGCTATAACAGGGGTAATGAAAAACTGTTTTTT.

As DNA, the CDR3 is TGCGCCAGCAGTGGGGACGGGAATAATGAAAAACTGTTTTTT. It is translated as CASSGDGNNEKLFF. The gene calls are TRBV10-2 and TRBJ1-4, with D perhaps matching TRBD1 (5 bases). Germline-derived CDR1 and CDR2 are WSHSY and SAAADI. V lost 4 bases, J lost 4 bases, and 10 bases lay in between. There are 14 residues in the CDR3.

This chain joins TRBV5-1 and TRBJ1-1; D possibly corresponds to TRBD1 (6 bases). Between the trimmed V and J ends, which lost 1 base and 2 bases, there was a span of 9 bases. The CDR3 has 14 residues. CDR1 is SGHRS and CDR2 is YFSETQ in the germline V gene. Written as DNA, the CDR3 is TGCGCCAGCAGCTTGACAGGGATTAACACTGAAGCTTTCTTT. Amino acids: CASSLTGINTEAFF.

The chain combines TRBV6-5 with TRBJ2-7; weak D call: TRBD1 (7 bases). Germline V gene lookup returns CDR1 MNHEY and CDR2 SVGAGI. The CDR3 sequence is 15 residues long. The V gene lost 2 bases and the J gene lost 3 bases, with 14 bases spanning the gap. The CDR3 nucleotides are TGTGCCAGCAGTTACCAGGGGGGCCAAAGCTACGAGCAGTACTTC. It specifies CASSYQGGQSYEQYF.

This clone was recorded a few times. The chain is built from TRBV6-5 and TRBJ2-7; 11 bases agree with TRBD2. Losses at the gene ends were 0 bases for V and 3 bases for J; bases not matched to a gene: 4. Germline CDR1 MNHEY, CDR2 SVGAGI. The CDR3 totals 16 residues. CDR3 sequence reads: CASSYSLLAGGYEQYF. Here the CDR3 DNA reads TGTGCCAGCAGTTACTCGTTGCTAGCGGGAGGCTACGAGCAGTACTTC.

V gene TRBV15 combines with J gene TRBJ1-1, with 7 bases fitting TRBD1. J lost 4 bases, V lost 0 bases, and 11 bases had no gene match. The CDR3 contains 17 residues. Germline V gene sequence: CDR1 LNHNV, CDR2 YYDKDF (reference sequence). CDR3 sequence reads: CATSREEGDRVGTEAFF. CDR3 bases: TGTGCCACCAGCAGAGAAGAAGGAGACAGGGTGGGCACTGAAGCTTTCTTT.

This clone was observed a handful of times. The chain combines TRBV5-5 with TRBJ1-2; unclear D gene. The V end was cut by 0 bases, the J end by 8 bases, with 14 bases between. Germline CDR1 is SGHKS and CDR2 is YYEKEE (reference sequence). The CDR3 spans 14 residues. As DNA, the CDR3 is TGTGCCAGCAGCTTGGTGGCCCGAGGGTCCGGCTACACCTTC. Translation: CASSLVARGSGYTF. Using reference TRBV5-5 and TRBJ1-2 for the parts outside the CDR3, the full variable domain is DAGVTQSPTHLIKTRGQQVTLRCSPISGHKSVSWYQQVLGQGPQFIFQYYEKEERGRGNFPDRFSARQFPNYSSELNVNALLLGDSALYLCASSLVARGSGYTFGSGTRLTVV.

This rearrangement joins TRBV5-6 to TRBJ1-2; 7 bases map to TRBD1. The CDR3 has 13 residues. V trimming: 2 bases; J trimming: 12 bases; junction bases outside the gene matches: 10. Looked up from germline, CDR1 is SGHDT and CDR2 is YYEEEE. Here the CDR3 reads CASSFPGQPQHTF. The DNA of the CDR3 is TGTGCCAGCAGCTTCCCGGGACAGCCTCAGCACACCTTC.

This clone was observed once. DNA for the CDR3: TGTGCCAGCAGCCCCTACCCCCGGGGGGCACAAGAGACCCAGTACTTC. Its protein is CASSPYPRGAQETQYF. The chain uses TRBV7-3 and TRBJ2-5; weak D call: TRBD2 (7 bases). CDR3 length: 16 residues. Trimming cost V 5 bases and J 2 bases, with 18 bases left between them. The germline gives CDR1 SGHTA, CDR2 FQGTGA.

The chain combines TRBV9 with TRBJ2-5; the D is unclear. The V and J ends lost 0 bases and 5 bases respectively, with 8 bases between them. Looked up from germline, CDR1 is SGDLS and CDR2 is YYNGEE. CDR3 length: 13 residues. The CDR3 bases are TGTGCCAGCAGCGTAGGAGTCTCCGAGACCCAGTACTTC. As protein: CASSVGVSETQYF. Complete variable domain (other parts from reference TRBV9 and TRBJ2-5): DSGVTQTPKHLITATGQRVTLRCSPRSGDLSVYWYQQSLDQGLQFLIQYYNGEERAKGNILERFSAQQFPDLHSELNLSSLELGDSALYFCASSVGVSETQYFGPGTRLLVL.

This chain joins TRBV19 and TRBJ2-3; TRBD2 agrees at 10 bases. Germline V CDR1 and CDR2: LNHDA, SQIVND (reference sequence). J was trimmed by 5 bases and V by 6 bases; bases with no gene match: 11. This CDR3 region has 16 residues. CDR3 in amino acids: CASSKGSGRARDTQYF. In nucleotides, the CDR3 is TGTGCCAGTAGCAAAGGGAGCGGGAGGGCCAGAGATACGCAGTATTTT. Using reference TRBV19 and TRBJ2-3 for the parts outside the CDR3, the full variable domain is DGGITQSPKYLFRKEGQNVTLSCEQNLNHDAMYWYRQDPGQGLRLIYYSQIVNDFQKGDIAEGYSVSREKKESFPLTVTSAQKNPTAFYLCASSKGSGRARDTQYFGPGTRLTVL.

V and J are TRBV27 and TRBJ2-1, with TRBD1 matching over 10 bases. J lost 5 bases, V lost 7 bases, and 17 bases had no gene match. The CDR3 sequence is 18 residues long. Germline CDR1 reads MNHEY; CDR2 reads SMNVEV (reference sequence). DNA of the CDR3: TGTGCCAGCACCCCAATAGGGACAGGGGCAAGCGTCCACAATGAGCAGTTCTTC. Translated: CASTPIGTGASVHNEQFF.